This T cell receptor beta chain was identified during a study of spatial heterogeneity in lung cancer (dated by TCRdb to between 2018 and 2020). For the study in its entirety: Beta-chain transcripts were consistently detected in greater numbers than alpha-chain transcripts, which likely reflects a higher abundance of beta-chain transcripts. A strong correlation was found between TCR transcript counts in tumor regions and a T cell transcriptional module score from matched bulk RNA-seq. In the raw uncorrected reads, each unique combination of TCR and UMI appeared more than ten times on average. In non-small cell lung cancer, the study made a quantitative comparison of TCR alpha and beta repertoires among multiple tumor regions, matched nontumor lung and blood. The study linked features of the TCR repertoire to counts of nonsynonymous mutations, which were determined by whole-exome sequencing of tumor tissue. At surgery, both alpha and beta chains were TCR-sequenced in approximately 210 tumor regions, 63 to 65 matched nontumor lung samples and some 60 PBMC samples. Findings and caveats that apply to the study as a whole: A correlation was observed between the number of expanded intratumoral alpha and beta TCRs and the tumor nonsynonymous mutation count. Counts of ubiquitous and regional expanded TCRs correlated with counts of ubiquitous and regional nonsynonymous mutations, respectively. Confirming at a functional level the hypothesis that regional TCRs recognize regional mutations was considered to require additional single-cell paired TCR alpha and beta sequencing. TCR-seq was estimated to cover only roughly 7% of tumor T cells for alpha chains and roughly 12% for beta chains.

The receptor library was made with 5' RACE. Sequencing relied on a NextSeq 500. To allow correction of PCR and sequencing errors, the TCR library protocol tagged every TCR cDNA molecule with a unique molecular identifier. As for the authors' bioinformatics: Decombinator tools were used for TCR identification, UMI-based error correction and CDR3 extraction. TCRs above a frequency of 2 per 1,000, corresponding to the top 1% of the tumor frequency distribution, were defined as expanded. Expanded tumor TCRs were classed as regional if statistically deemed absent (corrected P<0.05) from at least one tumor region, otherwise ubiquitous. Rényi diversity was computed with the R vegan package after subsampling each repertoire 100 times to 5,000 TCRs. To build CDR3 similarity networks, amino acid triplet string-kernel similarity was used, and CDR3s were connected when their pairwise similarity was above 0.82. TCRdb cleaned the public reads at Q25 with fastp, built clones with MiXCR and kept in-frame beta chains. Entries that share a CDR3 protein sequence are merged under the most common genes and DNA. TCRdb's processing, not the authors' own work, is the source of the V and J calls. Across this sample there are some 20,000 distinct CDR3 sequences, with around 7% seen only once. 20% to 25% of the sample is held by the ten biggest clonotypes.

This clonotype was counted at least ten times. Its recognized antigen is unknown. Nothing much larger sits one base from this clone, and base qualities are not available. The cysteine opens and the phenylalanine closes a CDR3 of 16 amino acids. Kept here is only the CDR3 DNA, which spans 48 bases and is read in frame from base 1. CDR1 and CDR2 were assigned from the germline V gene as SGDLS and YYNGEE. Compared with germline, V lacks 0 bases and J lacks 4 bases; bases without a gene match: 9. The time point label for this specimen denotes: sample taken at primary tumor resection. Samples were obtained from 65 to 90 patients with early-stage, untreated non-small cell lung cancer from the lung TRACERx cohort. Without any cell sorting, TCR sequencing was performed on whole RNA extracted either from tumor and nontumor lung tissue or from cryopreserved PBMC samples. Patients were selected for TCR sequencing only if sufficient RNA was available from at least two tumor regions. Before being selected, tumor and adjacent nontumor lung specimens were reviewed by a lung pathologist.

The receptor comes from a female donor with early-stage non-small cell lung cancer. This specimen consisted of lung tumor tissue, obtained at surgery. The rearrangement combines TRBV9 with TRBJ2-5; 7 central nucleotides agree with TRBD2. The DNA reads as follows: TGTGCCAGCAGCGTAGCCGCTACGGGGGAGGGAGAGACCCAGTACTTC. The translation is CASSVAATGEGETQYF.